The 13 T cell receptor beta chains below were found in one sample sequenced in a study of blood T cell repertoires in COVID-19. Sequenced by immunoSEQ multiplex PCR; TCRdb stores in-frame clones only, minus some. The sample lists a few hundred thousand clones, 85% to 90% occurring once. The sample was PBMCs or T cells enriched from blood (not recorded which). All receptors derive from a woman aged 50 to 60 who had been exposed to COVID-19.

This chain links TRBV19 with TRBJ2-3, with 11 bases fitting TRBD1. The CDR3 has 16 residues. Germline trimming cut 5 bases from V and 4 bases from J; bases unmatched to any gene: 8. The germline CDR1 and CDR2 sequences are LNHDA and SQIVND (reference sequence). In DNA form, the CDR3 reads TGTGCCAGTAGTGAACACTCGGGACAGGGGGCAGATACGCAGTATTTT. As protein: CASSEHSGQGADTQYF.

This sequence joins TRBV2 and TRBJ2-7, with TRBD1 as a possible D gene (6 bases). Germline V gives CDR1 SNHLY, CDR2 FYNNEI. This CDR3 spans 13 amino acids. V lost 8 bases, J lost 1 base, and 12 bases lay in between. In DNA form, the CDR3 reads TGTGCCAGCCTCCGGGACACGTCCTACGAGCAGTACTTC. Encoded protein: CASLRDTSYEQYF.

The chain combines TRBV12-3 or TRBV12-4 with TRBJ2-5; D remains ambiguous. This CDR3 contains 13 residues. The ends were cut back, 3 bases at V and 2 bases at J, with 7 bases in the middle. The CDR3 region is CASSLYSQETQYF. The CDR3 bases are TGTGCCAGCAGTTTGTACAGTCAAGAGACCCAGTACTTC.

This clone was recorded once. CDR3 in amino acids: CASSTGTGGNEKLFF. The CDR3 DNA follows: TGTGCCAGCAGTACCGGGACAGGGGGTAATGAAAAACTGTTTTTT. The chain joins TRBV6-5 to TRBJ1-4, with 11 nucleotides matching TRBD1. The CDR3 totals 15 residues. The germline V gene has CDR1 MNHEY and CDR2 SVGAGI. The V and J ends lost 5 bases and 4 bases, in that order; junction bases with no gene match: 3.

The DNA for the CDR3 is TGTGCCTCCAACGAGGGTGCTGGAAACACCATATATTTT. Protein: CASNEGAGNTIYF. This sequence joins TRBV7-2 and TRBJ1-3, with unresolved D. Germline CDR1 SGHTA, CDR2 FQGNSA. V shed 11 bases and J shed 2 bases, with 13 bases lying between them. The CDR3 length is 13 residues.

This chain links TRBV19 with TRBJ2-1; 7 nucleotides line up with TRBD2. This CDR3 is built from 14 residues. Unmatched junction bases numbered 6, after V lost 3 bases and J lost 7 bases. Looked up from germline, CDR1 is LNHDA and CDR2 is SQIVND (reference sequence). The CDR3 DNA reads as TGTGCCAGTAGTATGGCCGGACTAGAGAATGAGCAGTTCTTC. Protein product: CASSMAGLENEQFF. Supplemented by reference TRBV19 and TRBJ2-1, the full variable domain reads DGGITQSPKYLFRKEGQNVTLSCEQNLNHDAMYWYRQDPGQGLRLIYYSQIVNDFQKGDIAEGYSVSREKKESFPLTVTSAQKNPTAFYLCASSMAGLENEQFFGPGTRLTVL.

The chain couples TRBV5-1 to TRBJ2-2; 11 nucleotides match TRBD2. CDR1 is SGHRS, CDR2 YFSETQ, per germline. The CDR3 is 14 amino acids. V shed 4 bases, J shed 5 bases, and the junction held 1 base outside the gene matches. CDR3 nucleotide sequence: TGCGCCAGCAGCCCTAGCGGGGGGACCGGGGAGCTGTTTTTT. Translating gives CASSPSGGTGELFF.

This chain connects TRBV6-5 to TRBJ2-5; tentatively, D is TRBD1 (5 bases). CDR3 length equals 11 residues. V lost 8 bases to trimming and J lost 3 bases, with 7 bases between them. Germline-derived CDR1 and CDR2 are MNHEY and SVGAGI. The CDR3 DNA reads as TGTGCCAGCGACAGTGAAGAGACCCAGTACTTC. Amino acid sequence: CASDSEETQYF.

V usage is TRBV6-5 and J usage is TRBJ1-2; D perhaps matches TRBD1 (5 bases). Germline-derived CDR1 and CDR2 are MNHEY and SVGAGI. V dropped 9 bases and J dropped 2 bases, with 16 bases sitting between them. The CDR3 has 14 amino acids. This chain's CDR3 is CASGIQDSNYGYTF. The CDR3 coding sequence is TGTGCCAGTGGAATCCAAGACAGCAACTATGGCTACACCTTC.

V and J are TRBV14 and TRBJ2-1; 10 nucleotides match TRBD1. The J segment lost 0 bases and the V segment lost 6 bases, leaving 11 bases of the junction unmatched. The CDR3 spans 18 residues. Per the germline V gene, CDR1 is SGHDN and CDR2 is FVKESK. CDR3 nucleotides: TGTGCCAGCAGGGGGACAGGGGACGTAGTTAGCTCCTACAATGAGCAGTTCTTC. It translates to CASRGTGDVVSSYNEQFF.

For the CDR3, the DNA is TGTGCCAGCAGGCCAGGACAGGGCACCGGGGAGCTGTTTTTT. This sequence encodes CASRPGQGTGELFF. The genes are TRBV27 and TRBJ2-2, with 8 bases lining up with TRBD1. In germline, CDR1 is MNHEY, CDR2 SMNVEV (reference sequence). The CDR3 loop spans 14 amino acids. The V gene end was trimmed by 6 bases and the J gene end by 4 bases; junction bases not matched to a gene: 4.

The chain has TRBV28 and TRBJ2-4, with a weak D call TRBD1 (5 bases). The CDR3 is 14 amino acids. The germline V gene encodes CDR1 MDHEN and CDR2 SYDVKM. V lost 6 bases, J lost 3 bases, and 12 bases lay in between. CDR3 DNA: TGTGCCAGCAGGTCAACCCAGGGCAAAAACATTCAGTACTTC. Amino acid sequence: CASRSTQGKNIQYF.

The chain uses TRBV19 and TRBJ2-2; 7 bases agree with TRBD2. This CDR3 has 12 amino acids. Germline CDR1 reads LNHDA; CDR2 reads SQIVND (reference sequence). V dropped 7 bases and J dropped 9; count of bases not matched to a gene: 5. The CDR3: CASTWEGRELFF. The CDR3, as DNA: TGTGCCAGTACCTGGGAGGGGAGGGAGCTGTTTTTT. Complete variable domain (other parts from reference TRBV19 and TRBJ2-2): DGGITQSPKYLFRKEGQNVTLSCEQNLNHDAMYWYRQDPGQGLRLIYYSQIVNDFQKGDIAEGYSVSREKKESFPLTVTSAQKNPTAFYLCASTWEGRELFFGEGSRLTVL.